The rows below give T cell receptor beta chains drawn from one sample of a study of blood T cell repertoires in COVID-19. Sequencing was performed with immunoSEQ multiplex PCR; in TCRdb, only in-frame clones are kept and a portion is missing. The sample lists about 260,000 clones, almost 85% occurring once. Sequencing used peripheral blood. The receptors were gathered from an elderly woman with acute or convalescent COVID-19. The CDR3 runs from the conserved cysteine through the conserved F or W. A D gene is named only where the DNA matches it firmly. Clone size, where shown, is once, few, many, or a class for clones that have expanded.

TRBV5-4	.	TRBD1	TRBJ2-1	CASSFRGRMRGNEQFF	TGTGCCAGCAGCTTCAGGGGGCGGATGAGGGGCAATGAGCAGTTCTTC
TRBV9	.	.	TRBJ2-2	CASSARGDSNTGELFF	TGTGCCAGCAGCGCGCGCGGGGATTCGAACACCGGGGAGCTGTTTTTT
TRBV7-8	.	.	TRBJ2-5	CASSATTQETQYF	TGTGCCAGCAGCGCAACTACACAAGAGACCCAGTACTTC
TRBV5-4	few	.	TRBJ2-7	CASSAGRSRMSYEQYF	TGTGCCAGCAGCGCGGGACGATCTAGGATGAGTTACGAGCAGTACTTC
TRBV5-1	.	TRBD2	TRBJ2-2	CATRTSLTGELFF	TGCGCCACCCGGACTAGCCTCACCGGGGAGCTGTTTTTT
TRBV3-1/TRBV3-2	.	TRBD1	TRBJ1-4	CASSATGSEKLFF	TGTGCCAGCAGCGCGACAGGGAGTGAAAAACTGTTTTTT
TRBV7-2	few	.	TRBJ2-5	CASSLRSDETQYF	TGTGCCAGCAGCTTGAGGAGCGACGAGACCCAGTACTTC
TRBV19	.	.	TRBJ1-3	CASGQTRNTIYF	TGTGCCAGTGGGCAAACCCGAAACACCATATATTTT
TRBV12-3/TRBV12-4	.	.	TRBJ1-5	CASSFSVDQPQHF	TGTGCCAGCAGTTTTAGTGTTGATCAGCCCCAGCATTTT
TRBV7-2	.	.	TRBJ1-1	CASSSTALNTEAFF	TGTGCCAGCAGCTCGACAGCTCTGAACACTGAAGCTTTCTTT